This T cell receptor beta chain comes out of a study of CD4+ T cells in melanoma. General observations from the study: CD8+ T cell, macrophage and B cell function reportedly correlated with neoantigen-specific CD4+ T cells. In melanoma, neoantigen-specific CD4+ T cells reportedly differed in differentiation state.

This clone was detected a few times. Its antigen is unknown. This CDR3 comprises 15 residues. Germline trimming cut 5 bases from V and 4 bases from J; bases unmatched to any gene: 9. Clones were read by immunoSEQ multiplex PCR, and TCRdb kept only the in-frame ones, dropping some. The sample carries fewer than 5,000 clones, around 71% recorded once. The genes are TRBV23-1 and TRBJ1-1, with 8 bases matching TRBD1. TRBV23-1 is annotated as an ORF whose role is uncertain. The sample was cells from a culture (not recorded whether cultured in vitro). The clonotype comes from a human donor with melanoma. The CDR3 DNA follows: TGCGCCAGCAGTAGGGCAGGGGGCAAAGGCACTGAAGCTTTCTTT. It is translated as CASSRAGGKGTEAFF.